This record concerns one T cell receptor (beta chain) sequence. These data originate in a study of blood T cell repertoires in COVID-19. Study details: Sites in the United States, Italy and Spain provided acute and convalescent COVID-19 samples. From T cells, B-cell-depleted T cells, or PBMCs came the material, which was cDNA or gDNA.

In the authors' workflow: Scientists estimated how many nucleated cells there were by amplifying reference gene primers. Only in-frame clones appear in the TCRdb table, and some are missing; sequencing was by immunoSEQ multiplex PCR. V and J calls and clone size are those listed in that table; D and trimming were worked out from the DNA. The sample has about 160,000 clones; about 80% are singletons. The V gene lost 4 bases and the J gene lost 3 bases, with 8 bases spanning the gap. The CDR3 has 13 amino acids. CDR1 and CDR2 (germline): KGHDR, SFDVKD. V gene TRBV24-1 combines with J gene TRBJ1-2; D is uncertain. Sequenced material: peripheral blood. The clonotype was recovered from a man aged 70 or older with acute or convalescent COVID-19. The CDR3 protein is CATSDDTDYGYTF. DNA for the CDR3: TGTGCCACCAGTGACGACACAGACTATGGCTACACCTTC.